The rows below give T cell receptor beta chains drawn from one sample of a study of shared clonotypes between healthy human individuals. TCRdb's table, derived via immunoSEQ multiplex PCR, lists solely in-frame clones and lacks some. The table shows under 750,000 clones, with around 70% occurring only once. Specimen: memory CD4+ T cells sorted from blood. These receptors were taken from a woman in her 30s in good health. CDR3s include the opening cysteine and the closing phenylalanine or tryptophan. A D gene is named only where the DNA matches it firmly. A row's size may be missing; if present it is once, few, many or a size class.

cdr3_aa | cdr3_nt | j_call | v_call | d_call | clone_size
CASSRVSGAAGNTIYF | TGTGCCAGCAGCCGGGTTTCGGGCGCGGCTGGAAACACCATATATTTT | TRBJ1-3 | TRBV6-6 | - | -
CASSLTDNSGNTIYF | TGCGCCAGCAGCTTGACAGACAACTCTGGAAACACCATATATTTT | TRBJ1-3 | TRBV5-1 | - | -
CASSRLAGAGDTQYF | TGTGCCAGCAGTCGACTAGCGGGAGCGGGAGATACGCAGTATTTT | TRBJ2-3 | TRBV6-1 | TRBD2 | -
CASARDRGSTGELFF | TGTGCCAGCGCCCGGGACAGGGGGAGCACCGGGGAGCTGTTTTTT | TRBJ2-2 | TRBV18 | TRBD1 | -
CASSQVTGNQPQHF | TGTGCCAGCAGTCAGGTGACAGGGAATCAGCCCCAGCATTTT | TRBJ1-5 | TRBV6-6 | TRBD1 | -
CASRGVRDSEKLFF | TGTGCCAGCAGGGGGGTACGAGACAGCGAAAAACTGTTTTTT | TRBJ1-4 | TRBV27 | - | -
CASSQVKASGSYNEQFF | TGTGCCAGCAGCCAAGTTAAGGCTAGCGGGTCCTACAATGAGCAGTTCTTC | TRBJ2-1 | TRBV4-2 | TRBD2 | -
CASRVWPRGETQYF | TGTGCCAGCAGGGTTTGGCCCAGAGGGGAGACCCAGTACTTC | TRBJ2-5 | TRBV6-1 | - | -
CASSLIGLAGDEQYF | TGTGCCAGCAGCCTCATAGGACTAGCGGGAGACGAGCAGTACTTC | TRBJ2-7 | TRBV7-2 | TRBD2 | -
CASTVSGVLNTGELFF | TGTGCCAGTACCGTATCAGGGGTCCTGAACACCGGGGAGCTGTTTTTT | TRBJ2-2 | TRBV19 | - | -
CASSPRLAGNEQFF | TGTGCCAGCTCACCTAGACTAGCGGGAAATGAGCAGTTCTTC | TRBJ2-1 | TRBV11-1 | TRBD2 | few
CASSFVSGQSYEQYF | TGTGCCAGCAGCTTCGTCTCCGGACAGTCCTACGAGCAGTACTTC | TRBJ2-7 | TRBV7-8 | - | -
CASTSGTSGYYEQYF | TGTGCCAGTACTTCCGGGACTAGCGGCTACTACGAGCAGTACTTC | TRBJ2-7 | TRBV6-1 | TRBD2 | -
CASSPFGQGTDTQYF | TGTGCCAGCTCACCATTCGGACAGGGCACAGATACGCAGTATTTT | TRBJ2-3 | TRBV18 | TRBD1 | -
CASSLGFQPNQPQHF | TGTGCCAGTAGTTTAGGGTTCCAGCCAAATCAGCCCCAGCATTTT | TRBJ1-5 | TRBV19 | - | -
CASSETQETQYF | TGTGCCAGCAGTGAAACCCAAGAGACCCAGTACTTC | TRBJ2-5 | TRBV2 | - | -
CASSSGTSGSAYEQYF | TGTGCCAGCAGCTCGGGGACTAGCGGGAGTGCGTACGAGCAGTACTTC | TRBJ2-7 | TRBV5-4 | TRBD2 | -
CASSSSSGPRETQYF | TGTGCCAGCAGTTCCTCTAGCGGCCCGAGGGAGACCCAGTACTTC | TRBJ2-5 | TRBV28 | TRBD2 | -
CAWSPGTATYEQYF | TGTGCCTGGAGTCCAGGGACGGCAACCTACGAGCAGTACTTC | TRBJ2-7 | TRBV30 | - | -
CASSKGLAGGQETQYF | TGTGCCAGCAGCAAGGGACTAGCGGGGGGCCAAGAGACCCAGTACTTC | TRBJ2-5 | TRBV7-8 | TRBD2 | -
CASSPGQSYEQYF | TGTGCCAGCAGCCCGGGACAGTCCTACGAGCAGTACTTC | TRBJ2-7 | TRBV5-6 | TRBD1 | -
CASSMYRGRTEAFF | TGTGCCAGTAGTATGTACAGGGGGCGGACTGAAGCTTTCTTT | TRBJ1-1 | TRBV19 | TRBD1 | -
CAWTRTGAYEQYF | TGTGCCTGGACGCGGACAGGAGCCTACGAGCAGTACTTC | TRBJ2-7 | TRBV30 | TRBD1 | -
CASSATHPNQPQHF | TGTGCCAGTAGTGCGACGCATCCCAATCAGCCCCAGCATTTT | TRBJ1-5 | TRBV19 | - | -
CASSSHLGEQFF | TGCGCCAGCAGCTCACACTTGGGTGAGCAGTTCTTC | TRBJ2-1 | TRBV5-1 | - | few
CASSGMNTEAFF | TGTGCCAGCTCAGGGATGAACACTGAAGCTTTCTTT | TRBJ1-1 | TRBV18 | - | -
CASSLQGALNTEAFF | TGTGCCAGCAGCTTACAGGGGGCTTTGAACACTGAAGCTTTCTTT | TRBJ1-1 | TRBV7-9 | TRBD1 | -
CASSLRTGVGEQYF | TGTGCCAGCAGCTTGAGGACAGGGGTCGGTGAGCAGTACTTC | TRBJ2-7 | TRBV5-6 | TRBD1 | -
CASAYNPNNQPQHF | TGTGCCAGCGCGTACAACCCGAACAATCAGCCCCAGCATTTT | TRBJ1-5 | TRBV28 | - | -
CASSPGRGQPQHF | TGTGCCAGCAGCCCAGGTAGGGGTCAGCCCCAGCATTTT | TRBJ1-5 | TRBV7-2 | - | once